This T cell receptor beta chain was captured by sequencing in a study of CD8 T cells in ankylosing spondylitis. Study outcomes and limitations: Researchers reportedly found disease-linked clones significantly enriched in matched ankylosing spondylitis synovial fluid. Disease-associated clonotypes exhibited CD8+ identity and were relatively infrequent in peripheral blood.

This CDR3 contains 15 residues. Per germline, CDR1 SGHDT and CDR2 YYEEEE. Trimming took 0 bases from V and 3 from J, leaving 12 bases between them. TCR beta libraries were made by quantitative 5'-RACE with molecular barcodes. TCRdb reanalysed the 5' RACE reads using MiXCR and keeps one entry per CDR3 protein. Of 150,000 or so distinct CDR3 sequences listed, under 35% are singletons. With regard to this clonotype: Its specificity is not known.

Material for sequencing was synovial fluid, either unsorted or a sorted T cell fraction (not recorded which). The chain uses TRBV5-6 and TRBJ1-2; D not resolved. The receptor comes from a male donor with ankylosing spondylitis. The CDR3 coding sequence is TGTGCCAGCAGCTTGGGTTGGTCATCAGACTATGGCTACACCTTC. Its protein product is CASSLGWSSDYGYTF.